This is a list of T cell receptor beta chains from one sample in a study of response to subunit inactivated influenza vaccine. Via MiXCR, TCRdb re-called the RT-PCR reads, giving one row per CDR3 protein. Here the sample spans about 650,000 distinct CDR3 sequences, roughly 14% being singletons. The sample here was PBMCs from blood, taken 12 days after vaccination. The receptors were sampled from a man in his fifties who received an inactivated influenza vaccine. CDR3s include the opening cysteine and the closing phenylalanine or tryptophan. The D gene is left open where the match is weak. A clone size is listed for some rows: how often the clone was seen (once, few, many), or a class if it is expanded.

d_gene	v_gene	j_gene	abundance	CDR3aa	CDR3nt
NA	TRBV5-1	TRBJ2-3	NA	CASSRTGLELERTDTQYF	TGCGCCAGCAGCCGCACCGGGTTAGAGCTAGAACGCACAGATACGCAGTATTTT
NA	TRBV6-2/TRBV6-3	TRBJ2-5	NA	CASSLNLYQETQYF	TGTGCCAGCAGTCTAAACCTGTACCAAGAGACCCAGTACTTC
NA	TRBV20-1	TRBJ1-6	few	CSARAMGPSSYNSPLHF	TGCAGTGCTAGGGCCATGGGACCGAGCTCCTATAATTCACCCCTCCACTTT
NA	TRBV20-1	TRBJ1-3	NA	CSAGTASSGNTIYF	TGCAGTGCTGGGACCGCCAGCTCTGGAAACACCATATATTTT
NA	TRBV20-1	TRBJ2-1	many	CSARPRGQVGEQFF	TGCAGTGCTAGACCCCGGGGCCAAGTGGGTGAGCAGTTCTTC
NA	TRBV2	TRBJ2-2	few	CASSVYIISGELFF	TGTGCCAGCAGTGTTTACATTATCTCCGGGGAGCTGTTTTTT
TRBD1	TRBV20-1	TRBJ2-4	NA	CSARASRQGVSIQYF	TGCAGTGCTAGAGCCTCGCGGCAGGGGGTTAGCATTCAGTACTTC
NA	TRBV14	TRBJ1-5	NA	CASSQDKGFYSNQPQHF	TGTGCCAGCAGCCAAGATAAGGGTTTTTATAGCAATCAGCCCCAGCATTTT
NA	TRBV4-2	TRBJ2-2	few	CASSQASSGELFF	TGTGCCAGCAGCCAAGCTTCATCGGGGGAGCTGTTTTTT
TRBD2	TRBV11-2	TRBJ2-3	few	CASSLTSGVADTQYF	TGTGCCAGCAGCCTGACTAGCGGGGTCGCAGATACGCAGTATTTT
TRBD2	TRBV6-2/TRBV6-3	TRBJ2-1	NA	CASRRTSRDEQFF	TGTGCCAGCAGAAGGACTAGCCGGGATGAGCAGTTCTTC
NA	TRBV7-9	TRBJ1-1	few	CASSLASGGFTEAFF	TGTGCCAGCAGCTTAGCGAGTGGGGGGTTCACTGAAGCTTTCTTT
NA	TRBV4-2	TRBJ2-7	many	CASSQGPEEQYF	TGTGCCAGCAGCCAAGGACCTGAGGAGCAGTACTTC
NA	TRBV6-1	TRBJ1-5	NA	CASKTGGDNQPQHF	TGTGCCAGCAAAACCGGAGGGGACAATCAGCCCCAGCATTTT
NA	TRBV21-1	TRBJ2-7	NA	CASSQVGTRLYEQYF	TGTGCCAGCAGCCAAGTTGGTACCCGGCTCTACGAGCAGTACTTC
TRBD2	TRBV11-1	TRBJ2-5	few	CASSQLAYQETQYF	TGTGCCAGCAGCCAACTAGCGTACCAAGAGACCCAGTACTTC
TRBD2	TRBV5-6	TRBJ2-2	NA	CASSLSSSGANTGELFF	TGTGCCAGCAGCTTGTCTTCTAGCGGGGCGAACACCGGGGAGCTGTTTTTT
TRBD1	TRBV18	TRBJ2-5	few	CASSPSGTGIETQYF	TGTGCCAGCTCACCGTCCGGGACAGGGATAGAGACCCAGTACTTC
NA	TRBV14	TRBJ1-1	NA	CASSQTMNTEAFF	TGTGCCAGCAGTCAGACCATGAACACTGAAGCTTTCTTT
NA	TRBV20-1	TRBJ2-3	many	CSARLALSTDTQYF	TGCAGTGCTAGACTAGCCTTGAGCACAGATACGCAGTATTTT
NA	TRBV18	TRBJ1-2	few	CASSPPAINYGYTF	TGTGCCAGCTCACCACCGGCAATTAACTATGGCTACACCTTC
NA	TRBV6-5	TRBJ2-2	NA	CASSYDGTGRTGELFF	TGTGCCAGCAGTTACGACGGTACAGGGAGGACCGGGGAGCTGTTTTTT
TRBD2	TRBV7-6	TRBJ2-3	many	CASSLRLAGGQFRTDTQYF	TGTGCCAGCAGCTTAAGACTAGCGGGGGGGCAGTTTCGCACAGATACGCAGTATTTT